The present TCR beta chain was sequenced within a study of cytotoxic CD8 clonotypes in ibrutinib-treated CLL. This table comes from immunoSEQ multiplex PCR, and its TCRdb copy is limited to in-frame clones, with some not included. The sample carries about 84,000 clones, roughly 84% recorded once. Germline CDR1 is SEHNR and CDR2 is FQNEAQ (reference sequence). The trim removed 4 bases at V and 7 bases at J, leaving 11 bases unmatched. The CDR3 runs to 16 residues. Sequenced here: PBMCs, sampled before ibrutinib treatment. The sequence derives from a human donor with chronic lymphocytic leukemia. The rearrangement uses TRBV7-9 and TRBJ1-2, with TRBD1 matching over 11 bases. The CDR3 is CASSSLGGQGASGYTF. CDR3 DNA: TGTGCCAGCAGCTCGTTGGGAGGACAGGGGGCTTCTGGCTACACCTTC.